The entry below gives a single TCR beta chain sequence along with its context. Ten or more counts support this clonotype. The antigen it recognizes is unknown. There are no base qualities to consult, and no much larger clone falls within one base. TCR cDNA was synthesized by 5'RACE template switching, which introduced a universal primer site and unique molecular identifiers. Priming for cDNA synthesis came from both the TCR alpha and TCR beta constant segments. Two PCR steps were used to amplify libraries, with sample barcodes and sequencing adapters being added in the second step. Libraries were sequenced on Illumina HiSeq 2500 (2x100 bp) or NovaSeq (2x150 bp). As for the original processing: MIGEC handled demultiplexing of reads and collapsing into UMI consensus sequences, while MiXCR performed V(D)J alignment. Vaccine-responding clonotypes were defined with edgeR using replicate PBMC samples, requiring FDR below 0.01 and a log2 fold change above 5 up to day 15. Each bulk clonotype was labeled CD4 or CD8 based on which sequenced repertoire, CD4 or CD8, contained the clonotype at higher abundance. Using fastp at Q25 and MiXCR, TCRdb reprocessed the public reads and kept productive beta chains. Rows are unified per CDR3 protein, each entry keeping the most common DNA and genes. TCRdb's processing, not the authors', yielded these V and J calls. This sample gives roughly 79,000 distinct CDR3 sequences in total; around 7.8% of them show up just once. The ten largest clones add up to around 30% of the sample.

V lost 2 bases and J lost 2 bases, and the count of bases not matched to a germline gene is 7. Counted from cysteine to phenylalanine, this CDR3 has 17 amino acids. CDR3 DNA only is kept here, 51 bases in frame from base 1. CDR1 and CDR2, looked up from the germline V gene, are SGHTA and FQGNSA. This entry is derived from a study of T cells after yellow fever vaccination (dated 2019 in TCRdb). As for the study more broadly: Libraries from fractions with low cell numbers were prepared with the SMART-Seq v4 Ultra Low Input RNA kit. Two healthy male donors made up the cohort, one aged 18 to 29 years and the other aged 30 to 40 years. Blood samples were taken at several timepoints before and after primary and secondary immunization, and bulk PBMC replicates and cell subsets were isolated. To track T-cell clones before and after primary and booster YFV17D yellow fever vaccination, bulk TCR alpha and beta repertoires were sequenced longitudinally.

General study outcomes and caveats: Computational filtering was required because FACS-sorted repertoires could contain abundant contaminating clonotypes from the bulk population. Most clones expanded after primary vaccination were re-detected after the booster (around 96% of CD4 and around 86% of CD8), suggesting broad memory maintenance. A small fraction of clonotypes appeared in both the CD4 and CD8 compartments, likely as a result of convergent recombination. Only a couple of donors were included in the study, so the extent to which the findings can be generalized is limited. The secondary T-cell response was found to be weaker but faster than the primary response, with a peak reached on day 5 rather than on day 15.

The treatment or condition label of this sample denotes: live attenuated yellow fever vaccine strain. A standard Ficoll-Paque protocol was used to isolate PBMCs from peripheral blood. Dynabeads CD4 and CD8 positive selection kits were used to isolate the CD4 and CD8 T-cell fractions. RNA was extracted with TriZol from bulk PBMCs, CD4 and CD8 fractions, and dextramer-positive and dextramer-negative fractions. This specimen was CD8+ T cells sorted from PBMCs, taken 10 days after the first yellow fever vaccination. The chain couples TRBV7-2 to TRBJ2-1; TRBD2 lines up with 9 middle nucleotides. This receptor was identified in a man in his late teens or twenties who received the YFV17D yellow fever vaccine. In nucleotide form, the sequence is TGTGCCAGCAGCTTATACAGCGGGGGGCCCCCCTACAATGAGCAGTTCTTC. This encodes CASSLYSGGPPYNEQFF.